This is a list of T cell receptor beta chains from one sample in a study of shared clonotypes between healthy human individuals. The repertoire was sequenced with immunoSEQ multiplex PCR; TCRdb's copy has only in-frame clones and lacks some. This table has about 450,000 clones, 70% to 80% appearing once. Source material: PBMCs. These receptors all come from a woman aged 40 to 50 in good health. Some clones in this sample may be carry-over from other donors' samples. CDR3s include the opening cysteine and the closing phenylalanine or tryptophan. Each record gives: D gene, clone size, J gene, V gene, CDR3 protein, CDR3 DNA. The D gene is left open where the match is weak. Rows give clone size only sometimes, using once, few, many, or a class for an expanded clone.

d_gene: TRBD1; abundance: few; j_gene: TRBJ1-2; v_gene: TRBV18; CDR3aa: CASRLDRDNTF; CDR3nt: TGTGCCAGCAGACTAGACAGGGACAACACCTTC
d_gene: NA; abundance: NA; j_gene: TRBJ1-4; v_gene: TRBV28; CDR3aa: CASNGGQVEKLFF; CDR3nt: TGTGCCAGCAATGGGGGGCAAGTTGAAAAACTGTTTTTT
d_gene: NA; abundance: NA; j_gene: TRBJ2-1; v_gene: TRBV2; CDR3aa: CASSERSGRPDEQFF; CDR3nt: TGTGCCAGCAGTGAAAGGAGCGGTAGGCCGGATGAGCAGTTCTTC
d_gene: TRBD2; abundance: NA; j_gene: TRBJ2-5; v_gene: TRBV29-1; CDR3aa: CSVEYGLAGGVWKETQYF; CDR3nt: TGCAGCGTTGAATACGGACTAGCGGGAGGGGTTTGGAAAGAGACCCAGTACTTC
d_gene: TRBD1; abundance: NA; j_gene: TRBJ1-2; v_gene: TRBV4-3; CDR3aa: CASSQGQNNYGYTF; CDR3nt: TGCGCCAGCAGCCAGGGACAGAATAACTATGGCTACACCTTC
d_gene: TRBD1; abundance: NA; j_gene: TRBJ2-1; v_gene: TRBV10-3; CDR3aa: CAISDPGTDIYNEQFF; CDR3nt: TGTGCCATCAGTGACCCCGGGACAGACATCTACAATGAGCAGTTCTTC
d_gene: NA; abundance: NA; j_gene: TRBJ2-7; v_gene: TRBV27; CDR3aa: CASSSRLEGEQYF; CDR3nt: TGTGCCAGCAGTTCGAGACTAGAAGGCGAGCAGTACTTC
d_gene: NA; abundance: NA; j_gene: TRBJ2-5; v_gene: TRBV7-8; CDR3aa: CASSRGRLQETQYF; CDR3nt: TGTGCCAGCAGCAGGGGGAGACTCCAAGAGACCCAGTACTTC
d_gene: TRBD1; abundance: NA; j_gene: TRBJ2-7; v_gene: TRBV18; CDR3aa: CASSQGASYEQYF; CDR3nt: TGTGCCAGCTCACAGGGGGCAAGTTACGAGCAGTACTTC
d_gene: NA; abundance: NA; j_gene: TRBJ2-2; v_gene: TRBV6-6; CDR3aa: CASSDYHTGELFF; CDR3nt: TGTGCCAGCAGCGACTACCACACCGGGGAGCTGTTTTTT
d_gene: TRBD2; abundance: NA; j_gene: TRBJ2-2; v_gene: TRBV10-1; CDR3aa: CASSATSGYTGELFF; CDR3nt: TGCGCCAGCAGTGCAACTAGCGGATACACCGGGGAGCTGTTTTTT
d_gene: NA; abundance: NA; j_gene: TRBJ2-7; v_gene: TRBV5-1; CDR3aa: CASSLGAGTEQYF; CDR3nt: TGCGCCAGCAGCTTGGGGGCGGGAACCGAGCAGTACTTC
d_gene: NA; abundance: NA; j_gene: TRBJ2-7; v_gene: TRBV5-1; CDR3aa: CASSLSLGAAQNEQYF; CDR3nt: TGCGCCAGCAGTCTGAGCTTGGGAGCGGCCCAGAACGAGCAGTACTTC
d_gene: NA; abundance: NA; j_gene: TRBJ1-5; v_gene: TRBV5-1; CDR3aa: CASSLAPSGNQPQHF; CDR3nt: TGCGCCAGCAGCTTGGCACCCTCGGGCAATCAGCCCCAGCATTTT
d_gene: TRBD1; abundance: NA; j_gene: TRBJ2-3; v_gene: TRBV5-6; CDR3aa: CASSSPGQGITDTQYF; CDR3nt: TGTGCCAGCAGCTCTCCGGGACAGGGTATCACAGATACGCAGTATTTT
d_gene: NA; abundance: NA; j_gene: TRBJ1-4; v_gene: TRBV21-1; CDR3aa: CASSKKRVTNEKLFF; CDR3nt: TGTGCCAGCAGCAAAAAACGAGTGACTAATGAAAAACTGTTTTTT
d_gene: TRBD1; abundance: few; j_gene: TRBJ2-7; v_gene: TRBV5-1; CDR3aa: CASSPRQGNYEQYF; CDR3nt: TGCGCCAGCAGCCCAAGACAGGGAAACTACGAGCAGTACTTC
d_gene: TRBD1; abundance: NA; j_gene: TRBJ1-2; v_gene: TRBV19; CDR3aa: CASSQGQVYGYTF; CDR3nt: TGTGCCAGTAGCCAGGGACAGGTCTATGGCTACACCTTC
d_gene: TRBD2; abundance: NA; j_gene: TRBJ2-5; v_gene: TRBV11-2; CDR3aa: CASSLGGLAGIRETQYF; CDR3nt: TGTGCCAGCAGCTTAGGAGGGCTAGCGGGAATACGAGAGACCCAGTACTTC
d_gene: TRBD2; abundance: NA; j_gene: TRBJ2-1; v_gene: TRBV29-1; CDR3aa: CSVGVLAGKYNEQFF; CDR3nt: TGCAGCGTTGGGGTCCTAGCGGGAAAGTACAATGAGCAGTTCTTC
d_gene: NA; abundance: NA; j_gene: TRBJ2-5; v_gene: TRBV5-4; CDR3aa: CASSLSSGTGEETQYF; CDR3nt: TGTGCCAGCAGCTTATCCTCCGGGACTGGTGAAGAGACCCAGTACTTC
d_gene: TRBD2; abundance: NA; j_gene: TRBJ2-2; v_gene: TRBV28; CDR3aa: CASSPAGETGELFF; CDR3nt: TGTGCCAGCAGCCCAGCGGGAGAAACCGGGGAGCTGTTTTTT
d_gene: NA; abundance: few; j_gene: TRBJ2-7; v_gene: TRBV14; CDR3aa: CASSQGSYEQYF; CDR3nt: TGTGCCAGCAGCCAAGGCAGCTACGAGCAGTACTTC
d_gene: TRBD2; abundance: NA; j_gene: TRBJ2-3; v_gene: TRBV19; CDR3aa: CASSLRESDTQYF; CDR3nt: TGTGCCAGTAGTCTGCGGGAGTCTGATACGCAGTATTTT
d_gene: NA; abundance: NA; j_gene: TRBJ1-2; v_gene: TRBV28; CDR3aa: CASSPPQTANYGYTF; CDR3nt: TGTGCCAGCAGTCCTCCCCAGACAGCTAACTATGGCTACACCTTC
d_gene: NA; abundance: few; j_gene: TRBJ1-1; v_gene: TRBV28; CDR3aa: CASSPTTGGNTEAFF; CDR3nt: TGTGCCAGCAGTCCGACGACAGGTGGGAACACTGAAGCTTTCTTT
d_gene: NA; abundance: few; j_gene: TRBJ2-1; v_gene: TRBV29-1; CDR3aa: CSVVLPEWMGEQFF; CDR3nt: TGCAGCGTTGTATTGCCGGAATGGATGGGAGAGCAGTTCTTC
d_gene: TRBD1; abundance: NA; j_gene: TRBJ2-7; v_gene: TRBV2; CDR3aa: CASSESGTGADEQYF; CDR3nt: TGTGCCAGCAGTGAAAGCGGGACAGGGGCGGACGAGCAGTACTTC
d_gene: TRBD1; abundance: NA; j_gene: TRBJ2-7; v_gene: TRBV2; CDR3aa: CASSDWDRGSYEQYF; CDR3nt: TGTGCCAGCAGTGACTGGGACAGAGGCTCCTACGAGCAGTACTTC
d_gene: TRBD2; abundance: many; j_gene: TRBJ2-1; v_gene: TRBV13; CDR3aa: CASSLVRTSGINEQFF; CDR3nt: TGTGCCAGCAGCTTAGTACGGACTAGCGGGATCAATGAGCAGTTCTTC
d_gene: TRBD2; abundance: NA; j_gene: TRBJ2-3; v_gene: TRBV7-2; CDR3aa: CASSFTSGRTDTQYF; CDR3nt: TGTGCCAGCAGCTTTACTAGCGGGAGAACAGATACGCAGTATTTT
d_gene: TRBD2; abundance: NA; j_gene: TRBJ2-7; v_gene: TRBV18; CDR3aa: CASSPSTSGNSYEQYF; CDR3nt: TGTGCCAGCTCACCATCGACTAGCGGGAACTCCTACGAGCAGTACTTC
d_gene: NA; abundance: once; j_gene: TRBJ2-3; v_gene: TRBV15; CDR3aa: CATSRDRGNYPGGLGDTQYF; CDR3nt: TGTGCCACCAGCAGAGATAGAGGGAACTATCCCGGGGGCCTCGGAGATACGCAGTATTTT
d_gene: TRBD2; abundance: NA; j_gene: TRBJ2-7; v_gene: TRBV7-9; CDR3aa: CASSPPASGRAGEQYF; CDR3nt: TGTGCCAGCAGCCCCCCGGCTAGCGGGAGGGCGGGTGAGCAGTACTTC
d_gene: NA; abundance: NA; j_gene: TRBJ1-2; v_gene: TRBV10-3; CDR3aa: CAISESLNSEGYTF; CDR3nt: TGTGCCATCAGTGAGTCATTGAACAGTGAAGGCTACACCTTC